This entry concerns a single T cell receptor beta chain. As yet, its antigen is unknown. This sample is drawn from a study of memory CD4+ T cells and cytomegalovirus serostatus. Study results and caveats: About 40% of the roughly 150 known CMV-associated TCRbeta sequences appeared in CD4+ memory.

The CDR3 is 14 residues long. V shed 5 bases and J shed 6 bases, with 14 bases lying between them. CDR1 is MGHRA, CDR2 YSYEKL, per germline. Single viable CD3+CD4+CD8-CD45RO+ cells were sorted as the memory CD4+ T cells. Positive selection with CD4 microbeads enriched total CD4+ T cells. Only in-frame clones appear in the TCRdb table, and some are missing; sequencing was by immunoSEQ multiplex PCR. The sample lists roughly 67,000 clones, about 70% seen once, with about 4.7% in the top ten. J is TRBJ2-1 and V is TRBV4-1; D tentatively reads TRBD1 or TRBD2 (5 bases each). This clonotype originated in an adult in good health and CMV-seropositive. Specimen: memory CD4+ T cells from blood. The CDR3 bases are TGCGCCAGCAGCAGTCCTGGGGGATTCAATGAGCAGTTCTTC. Its translation is CASSSPGGFNEQFF.